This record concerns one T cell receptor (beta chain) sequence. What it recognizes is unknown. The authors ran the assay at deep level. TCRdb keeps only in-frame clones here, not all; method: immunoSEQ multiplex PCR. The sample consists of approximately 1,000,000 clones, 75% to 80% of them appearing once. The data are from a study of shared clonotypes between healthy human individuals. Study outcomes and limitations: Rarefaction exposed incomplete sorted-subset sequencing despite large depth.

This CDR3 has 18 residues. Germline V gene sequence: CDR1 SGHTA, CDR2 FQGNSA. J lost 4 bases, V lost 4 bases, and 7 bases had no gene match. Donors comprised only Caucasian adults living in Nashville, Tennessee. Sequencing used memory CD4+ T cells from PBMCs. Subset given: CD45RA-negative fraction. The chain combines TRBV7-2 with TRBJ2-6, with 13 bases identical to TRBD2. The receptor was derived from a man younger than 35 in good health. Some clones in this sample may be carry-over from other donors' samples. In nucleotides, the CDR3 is TGTGCCAGCAGCTCAAGACCGGGACTAGCGGGAGGGGCCAACGTCCTGACTTTC. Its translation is CASSSRPGLAGGANVLTF.